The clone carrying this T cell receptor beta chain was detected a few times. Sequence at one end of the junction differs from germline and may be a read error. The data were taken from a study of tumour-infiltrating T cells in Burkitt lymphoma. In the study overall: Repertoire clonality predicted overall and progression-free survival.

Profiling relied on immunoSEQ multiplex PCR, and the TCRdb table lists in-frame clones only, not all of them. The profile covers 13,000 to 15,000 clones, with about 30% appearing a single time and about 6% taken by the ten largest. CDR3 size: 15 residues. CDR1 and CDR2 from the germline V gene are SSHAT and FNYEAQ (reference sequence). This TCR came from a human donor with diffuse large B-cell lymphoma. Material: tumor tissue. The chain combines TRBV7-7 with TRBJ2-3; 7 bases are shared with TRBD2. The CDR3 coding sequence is TGTGCTAGCAGCTTAGGGCTAGCGGACACAGATACGCAGTATTTT. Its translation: CASSLGLADTDTQYF.